The 19 T cell receptor beta chains presented below share a single source sample, sequenced in a study of shared clonotypes between healthy human individuals. TCRdb's copy holds only in-frame clones and misses some; the assay was immunoSEQ multiplex PCR. The sample records some 690,000 clones, around 91% being singletons. The sequencing sample was made of memory CD8+ T cells from PBMCs. Specified subset: CD45RO+ cells pooled with CCR7-negative TemRA cells. These receptors were obtained from a man aged 18 to 29 in good health. Some clones in this sample may be carry-over from other donors' samples.

The V gene is TRBV9, the J gene TRBJ2-1; 12 bases match TRBD1. Germline V lookup: CDR1 SGDLS, CDR2 YYNGEE. The CDR3 has 15 amino acids. V was pared by 4 bases and J by 8 bases, with 7 bases of the junction left unmatched. CDR3 bases: TGTGCCAGCAGCTCGGGACAGGGGGCGCGCGATGAGCAGTTCTTC. Translating gives CASSSGQGARDEQFF.

The CDR3 here is CASSQAGHNEQFF. The CDR3 DNA is TGCGCCAGCAGCCAAGCAGGGCACAATGAGCAGTTCTTC. The J gene is TRBJ2-1, the V gene TRBV4-1; D is perhaps TRBD1 (5 bases). V gave up 1 base and J gave up 5 bases, with 6 bases separating them. CDR1 and CDR2 (germline): MGHRA, YSYEKL. This CDR3 is built from 13 residues.

The rearrangement links TRBV9 to TRBJ1-2; D possibly corresponds to TRBD1 (5 bases). V was shortened by 4 bases and J by 3 bases, with 19 bases between the two germline ends. This CDR3 is built from 16 residues. Per germline, CDR1 SGDLS and CDR2 YYNGEE. The CDR3 sequence is CASSYSRDSGDYGYTF. In DNA, the CDR3 is TGTGCCAGCAGCTACTCCCGGGACTCGGGGGACTATGGCTACACCTTC. The whole variable domain, filled in from reference TRBV9 and TRBJ1-2, reads DSGVTQTPKHLITATGQRVTLRCSPRSGDLSVYWYQQSLDQGLQFLIQYYNGEERAKGNILERFSAQQFPDLHSELNLSSLELGDSALYFCASSYSRDSGDYGYTFGSGTRLTVV.

The genes are TRBV4-1 and TRBJ1-2; TRBD1 matches 8 bases. With 3 bases clipped from V and 2 bases from J, the junction kept 14 bases outside the gene matches. From germline, CDR1 is MGHRA and CDR2 YSYEKL. This CDR3 region has 18 residues. The CDR3 loop reads CASSQVHGQGFANYGYTF. The CDR3, as DNA: TGCGCCAGCAGCCAGGTACATGGACAGGGTTTCGCCAACTATGGCTACACCTTC.

The chain recombines TRBV7-8 with TRBJ2-3; TRBD2 agrees at 13 bases. J lost 4 bases, V lost 5 bases, and 6 bases had no gene match. The germline V gene has CDR1 SGHVS and CDR2 FQNEAQ. The CDR3 is 16 amino acids. The CDR3 loop is CASSPGLAGVADTQYF. The CDR3 bases are TGTGCCAGCAGCCCCGGACTAGCGGGAGTCGCAGATACGCAGTATTTT.

The V call is TRBV5-1, the J call TRBJ2-1, with D possibly matching TRBD2 (7 bases). Per the germline V gene, CDR1 is SGHRS and CDR2 is YFSETQ. The CDR3 spans 17 residues. Deletions cut 4 bases from V and 5 bases from J, with 22 bases between. CDR3 sequence: CASSPGEGEGLHNEQFF. CDR3 sequence (DNA): TGCGCCAGCAGCCCCGGGGAGGGGGAGGGCCTCCACAATGAGCAGTTCTTC.

V usage is TRBV6-1 and J usage is TRBJ1-2, with D tentatively TRBD1 (5 bases). Germline CDR1 is MNHNS and CDR2 is SASEGT. The CDR3 has 16 amino acids. With 1 base removed from V and 8 bases from J, the gap between germline ends came to 20 bases. The chain's CDR3 is CASSEGTAGLWDGYTF. CDR3 nucleotide sequence: TGTGCCAGCAGTGAAGGGACGGCCGGCCTATGGGACGGCTACACCTTC.

Points on this clone: This may come from a read error, since a much larger clone is one base off. The CDR3 nucleotides are TGCGCCAGCAGTCCCGGGACAGGGAGCACAGATACGCAGTATTTT. Its translation: CASSPGTGSTDTQYF. V usage is TRBV10-2 and J usage is TRBJ2-3, with 9 bases aligning to TRBD1. Germline V gene lookup returns CDR1 WSHSY and CDR2 SAAADI. Trimming cost V 5 bases and J 0 bases; bases outside gene matches: 3. This CDR3 has 15 amino acids.

The chain uses TRBV9 and TRBJ2-6; 7 bases fit TRBD2. CDR1 and CDR2 from the germline V gene are SGDLS and YYNGEE. The CDR3 has 16 residues. V gave up 4 bases and J gave up 0 bases; unmatched junction bases: 4. This CDR3 reads CASSPREGSGANVLTF. Here the CDR3 DNA reads TGTGCCAGCAGCCCGAGGGAGGGCTCTGGGGCCAACGTCCTGACTTTC.

The CDR3 DNA follows: TGCAGCGCGGACAGGGTAGGCGAGCAGTACTTC. This encodes CSADRVGEQYF. This chain joins TRBV29-1 and TRBJ2-7, with 8 positions matching TRBD1. V shed 7 bases and J 6 bases; nucleotides not matched to a gene: 5. CDR3 length equals 11 residues. In germline, CDR1 is SQVTM, CDR2 ANQGSEA.

The chain uses TRBV28 and TRBJ2-2, with 11 bases aligning to TRBD2. Germline-derived CDR1 and CDR2 are MDHEN and SYDVKM. The CDR3 runs 12 residues. Trimming took 8 bases from V and 11 from J; bases not matched to a gene: 4. This CDR3 is CASGLAGGELFF. The CDR3 coding sequence is TGTGCCAGCGGCCTAGCGGGAGGAGAGCTGTTTTTT.

About this clone itself: Different DNA sequences within this sample yield the same CDR3. The V call is TRBV6-6, the J call TRBJ2-5; no clear D. CDR3 length: 14 amino acids. V lost 4 bases to trimming and J lost 4 bases, with 13 bases between them. Germline CDR1 MNHNY, CDR2 SVGAGI (reference sequence). The CDR3 loop reads CASSSSPGGETQYF. DNA for the CDR3: TGTGCCAGCAGTTCCTCCCCCGGCGGAGAGACCCAGTACTTC.

This chain links TRBV5-1 with TRBJ2-1; tentatively, D is TRBD1 (6 bases). The ends were cut back, 0 bases at V and 1 base at J, with 8 bases in the middle. The CDR3 extends over 15 amino acids. From germline, CDR1 is SGHRS and CDR2 YFSETQ. The DNA of the CDR3 is TGCGCCAGCAGCTTGGCACAGGGATCCTACAATGAGCAGTTCTTC. It is translated as CASSLAQGSYNEQFF. The full variable domain, rest sourced from reference TRBV5-1 and TRBJ2-1, is KAGVTQTPRYLIKTRGQQVTLSCSPISGHRSVSWYQQTPGQGLQFLFEYFSETQRNKGNFPGRFSGRQFSNSRSEMNVSTLELGDSALYLCASSLAQGSYNEQFFGPGTRLTVL.

The chain has TRBV27 and TRBJ2-7; unclear D gene. Germline CDR1 reads MNHEY; CDR2 reads SMNVEV (reference sequence). This CDR3 spans 14 amino acids. V dropped 5 bases and J dropped 2 bases, with 13 bases sitting between them. The CDR3 nucleotides are TGTGCCAGCAGTCCTATCGTTTCTCCCTACGAGCAGTACTTC. Translated: CASSPIVSPYEQYF.

V is TRBV10-3 and J is TRBJ2-7; D may be TRBD2 (6 bases). The CDR3 spans 13 residues. Germline-derived CDR1 and CDR2 are ENHRY and SYGVKD. The V gene lost 10 bases and the J gene lost 4 bases, with 17 bases spanning the gap. Written as DNA, the CDR3 is TGTGCCACCTCAGGAGGGCCGGGGTACGAGCAGTACTTC. It yields the protein CATSGGPGYEQYF.

The chain employs TRBV18 and TRBJ1-5; a possible D gene is TRBD1 (5 bases). Per the germline V gene, CDR1 is KGHSH and CDR2 is LQKENI. There are 14 residues in the CDR3. Trimming took 2 bases from V and 6 from J, leaving 11 bases between them. DNA for the CDR3: TGTGCCAGCTCACCAGTCAGGGAGCGTCAGCCCCAGCATTTT. This sequence encodes CASSPVRERQPQHF.

The chain links TRBV28 to TRBJ2-3; no reliable D call. V lost 5 bases and J lost 7, with 19 bases in between. This CDR3 is 15 amino acids long. CDR1 is MDHEN and CDR2 is SYDVKM in the germline V gene. CDR3 bases: TGTGCCAGCAGTCCCCGTTTCAGAGGAGTAAATACGCAGTATTTT. Translating gives CASSPRFRGVNTQYF.

This chain connects TRBV9 to TRBJ2-6, with a weak D call TRBD2 (6 bases). Per germline, CDR1 SGDLS and CDR2 YYNGEE. Trimming took 10 bases from V and 3 from J, leaving 14 bases between them. There are 14 residues in the CDR3. The CDR3 DNA follows: TGTGCCTCTAGCGTCGGGTTTGGGGCCAACGTCCTGACTTTC. It yields the protein CASSVGFGANVLTF.

This chain joins TRBV30 and TRBJ2-7; possibly TRBD1 or TRBD2 for D (5 bases each). V lost 4 bases and J lost 6, with 19 bases in between. Germline V CDR1 and CDR2: GTSNPN, SVGIG (reference sequence). The CDR3 is 14 residues long. The chain's CDR3 is CAWTGPPLHSEQYF. CDR3 bases: TGTGCCTGGACGGGACCACCCCTTCATAGCGAGCAGTACTTC.